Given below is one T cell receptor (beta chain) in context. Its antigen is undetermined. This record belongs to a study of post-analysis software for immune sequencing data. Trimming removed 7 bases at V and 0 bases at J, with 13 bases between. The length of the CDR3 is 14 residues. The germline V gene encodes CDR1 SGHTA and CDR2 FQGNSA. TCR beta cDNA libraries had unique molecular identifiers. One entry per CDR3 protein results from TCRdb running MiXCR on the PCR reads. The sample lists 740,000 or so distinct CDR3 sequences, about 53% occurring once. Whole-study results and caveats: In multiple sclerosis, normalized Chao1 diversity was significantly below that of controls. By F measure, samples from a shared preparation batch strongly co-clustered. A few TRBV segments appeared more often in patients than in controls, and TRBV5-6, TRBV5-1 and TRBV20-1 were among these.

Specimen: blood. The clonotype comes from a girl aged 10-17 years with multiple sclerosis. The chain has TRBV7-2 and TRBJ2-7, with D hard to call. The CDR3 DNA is TGTGCCAGCACCGTGACTGTCTCCTCCTACGAGCAGTACTTC. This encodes CASTVTVSSYEQYF.